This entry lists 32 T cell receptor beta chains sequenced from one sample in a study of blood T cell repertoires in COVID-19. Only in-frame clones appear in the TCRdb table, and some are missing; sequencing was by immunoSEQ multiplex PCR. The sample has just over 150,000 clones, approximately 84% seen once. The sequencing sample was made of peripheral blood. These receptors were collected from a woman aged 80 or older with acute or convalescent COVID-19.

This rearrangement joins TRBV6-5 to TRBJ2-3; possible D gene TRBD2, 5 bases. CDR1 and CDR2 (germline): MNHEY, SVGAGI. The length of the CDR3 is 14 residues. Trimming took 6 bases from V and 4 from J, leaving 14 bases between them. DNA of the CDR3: TGTGCCAGCAGACCCTATGAGGGTGCAGATACGCAGTATTTT. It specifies CASRPYEGADTQYF.

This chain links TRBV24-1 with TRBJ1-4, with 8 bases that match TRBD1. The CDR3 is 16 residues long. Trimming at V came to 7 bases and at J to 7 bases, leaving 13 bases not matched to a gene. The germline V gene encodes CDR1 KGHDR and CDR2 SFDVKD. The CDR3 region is CATSRPPTGAAEKLFF. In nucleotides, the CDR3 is TGTGCCACCAGCCGGCCTCCGACAGGGGCGGCTGAAAAACTGTTTTTT.

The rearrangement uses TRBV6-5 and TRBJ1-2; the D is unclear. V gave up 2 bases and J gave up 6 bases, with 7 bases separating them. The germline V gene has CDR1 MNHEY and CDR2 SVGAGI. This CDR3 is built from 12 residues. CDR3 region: CASSYVGHGYTF. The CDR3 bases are TGTGCCAGCAGTTACGTGGGCCATGGCTACACCTTC.

The CDR3: CASRASGQIQPQHF. The CDR3 DNA is TGTGCCAGCAGAGCCTCGGGACAAATACAGCCCCAGCATTTT. V and J are TRBV6-5 and TRBJ1-5; D possibly corresponds to TRBD1 (6 bases). This CDR3 has 14 residues. Between the trimmed V and J ends, which lost 6 bases and 7 bases, there was a span of 16 bases. Germline values: CDR1 MNHEY, CDR2 SVGAGI.

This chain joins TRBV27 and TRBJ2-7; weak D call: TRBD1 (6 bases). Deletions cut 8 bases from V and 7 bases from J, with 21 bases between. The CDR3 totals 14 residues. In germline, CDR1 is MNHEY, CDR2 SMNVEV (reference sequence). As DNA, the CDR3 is TGTGCCAGCGCCCGACAGGATTCCTTAGGAGAGCAGTACTTC. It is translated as CASARQDSLGEQYF.

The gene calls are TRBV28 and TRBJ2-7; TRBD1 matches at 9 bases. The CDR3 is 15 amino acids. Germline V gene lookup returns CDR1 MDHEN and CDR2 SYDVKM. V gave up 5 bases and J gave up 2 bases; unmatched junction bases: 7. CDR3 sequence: CASSTPGTGTYEQYF. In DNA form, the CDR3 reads TGTGCCAGCAGTACTCCCGGGACAGGGACCTACGAGCAGTACTTC. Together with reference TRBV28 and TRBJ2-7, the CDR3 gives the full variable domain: DVKVTQSSRYLVKRTGEKVFLECVQDMDHENMFWYRQDPGLGLRLIYFSYDVKMKEKGDIPEGYSVSREKKERFSLILESASTNQTSMYLCASSTPGTGTYEQYFGPGTRLTVT.

CDR3 protein: CASSNRDSNSPLHF. The CDR3 region has the DNA TGTGCCAGCAGCAACCGGGACAGCAATTCACCCCTCCACTTT. V gene TRBV5-4 combines with J gene TRBJ1-6; TRBD1 matches 7 bases. The CDR3 has 14 amino acids. With 4 bases clipped from V and 7 bases from J, the junction kept 5 bases outside the gene matches. CDR1 is SGHNT and CDR2 is YYREEE in the germline V gene (reference sequence).

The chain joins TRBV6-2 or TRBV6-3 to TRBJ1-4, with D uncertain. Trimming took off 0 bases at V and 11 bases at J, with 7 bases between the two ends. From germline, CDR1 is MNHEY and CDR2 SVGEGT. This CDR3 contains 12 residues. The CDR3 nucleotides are TGTGCCAGCAGTTACTCGCGCGGGAAACTGTTTTTT. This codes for CASSYSRGKLFF.

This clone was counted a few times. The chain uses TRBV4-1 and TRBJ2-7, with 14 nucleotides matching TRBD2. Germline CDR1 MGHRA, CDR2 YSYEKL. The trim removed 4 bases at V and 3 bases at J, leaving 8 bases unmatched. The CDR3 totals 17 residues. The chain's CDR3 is CASSPRGLAGENYEQYF. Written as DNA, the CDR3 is TGCGCCAGCAGCCCTCGGGGACTAGCGGGAGAAAACTACGAGCAGTACTTC.

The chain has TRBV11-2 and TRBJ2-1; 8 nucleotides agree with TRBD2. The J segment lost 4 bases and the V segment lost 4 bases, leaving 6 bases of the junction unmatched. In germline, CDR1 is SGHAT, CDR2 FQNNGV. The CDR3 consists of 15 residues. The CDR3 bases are TGTGCCAGCAGCTCCGGGAGGGCCTCTTACAATGAGCAGTTCTTC. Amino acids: CASSSGRASYNEQFF.

The CDR3 spells CASSGAGGYGYTF. In nucleotides, the CDR3 is TGCGCCAGCAGCGGGGCGGGGGGCTATGGCTACACCTTC. The rearrangement uses TRBV5-1 and TRBJ1-2; a weak D match, TRBD1 (5 bases). The germline V and J ends were trimmed by 4 bases and 4 bases, with 11 bases remaining between them. The CDR3 has 13 amino acids. CDR1 SGHRS and CDR2 YFSETQ come from the germline V gene.

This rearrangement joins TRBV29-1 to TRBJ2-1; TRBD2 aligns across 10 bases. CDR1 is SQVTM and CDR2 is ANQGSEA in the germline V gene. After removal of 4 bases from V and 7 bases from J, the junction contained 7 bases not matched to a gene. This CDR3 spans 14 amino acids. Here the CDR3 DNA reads TGCAGCGTTGGCCTATCTAGCGGGAGTAATGAGCAGTTCTTC. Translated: CSVGLSSGSNEQFF.

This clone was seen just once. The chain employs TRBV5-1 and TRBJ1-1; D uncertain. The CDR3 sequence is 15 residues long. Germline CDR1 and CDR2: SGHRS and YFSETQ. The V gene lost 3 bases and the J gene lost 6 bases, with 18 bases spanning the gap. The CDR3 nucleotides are TGCGCCAGCAGCTGGAGGCCTACTCTTGGGGCTGAAGCTTTCTTT. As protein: CASSWRPTLGAEAFF.

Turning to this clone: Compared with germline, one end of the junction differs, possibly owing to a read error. The CDR3, as DNA: TGTGCCATCAGTGAGTCGATTACCGAGCCCCTACTCTTT. Its translation: CAISESITEPLLF. The rearrangement links TRBV10-3 to TRBJ1-1; unclear D gene. The CDR3 extends over 13 amino acids. The V gene's germline CDR1 is ENHRY and CDR2 SYGVKD.

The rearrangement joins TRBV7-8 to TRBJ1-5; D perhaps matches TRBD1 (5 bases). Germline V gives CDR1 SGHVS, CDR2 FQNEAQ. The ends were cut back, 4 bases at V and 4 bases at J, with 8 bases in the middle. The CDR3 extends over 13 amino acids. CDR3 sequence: CASSSSGNQPQHF. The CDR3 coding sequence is TGTGCCAGCAGCTCGTCAGGGAATCAGCCCCAGCATTTT.

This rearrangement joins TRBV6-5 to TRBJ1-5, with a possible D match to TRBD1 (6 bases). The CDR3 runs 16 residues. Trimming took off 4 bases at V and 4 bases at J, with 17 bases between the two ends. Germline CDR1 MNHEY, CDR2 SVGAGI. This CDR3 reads CASSSLRGGANQPQHF. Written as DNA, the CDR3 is TGTGCCAGCAGTTCCCTGCGGGGGGGGGCGAATCAGCCCCAGCATTTT.

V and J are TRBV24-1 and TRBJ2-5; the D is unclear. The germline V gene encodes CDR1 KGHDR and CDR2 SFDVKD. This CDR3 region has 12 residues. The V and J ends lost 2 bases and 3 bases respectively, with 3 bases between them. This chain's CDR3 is CATSDSKETQYF. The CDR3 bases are TGTGCCACCAGTGATTCCAAAGAGACCCAGTACTTC.

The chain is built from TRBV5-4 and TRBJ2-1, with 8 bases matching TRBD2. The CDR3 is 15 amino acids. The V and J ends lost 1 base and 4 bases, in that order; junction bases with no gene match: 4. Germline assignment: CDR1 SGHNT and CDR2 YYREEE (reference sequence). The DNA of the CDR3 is TGTGCCAGCAGCTTGACTAGCGGAGCGTACAATGAGCAGTTCTTC. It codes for CASSLTSGAYNEQFF. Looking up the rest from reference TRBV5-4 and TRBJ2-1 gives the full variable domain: ETGVTQSPTHLIKTRGQQVTLRCSSQSGHNTVSWYQQALGQGPQFIFQYYREEENGRGNFPPRFSGLQFPNYSSELNVNALELDDSALYLCASSLTSGAYNEQFFGPGTRLTVL.

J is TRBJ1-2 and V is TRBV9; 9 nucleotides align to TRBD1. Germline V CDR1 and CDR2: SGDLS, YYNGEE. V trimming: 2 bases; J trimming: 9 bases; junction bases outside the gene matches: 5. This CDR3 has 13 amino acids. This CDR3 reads CASSVKQGASYTF. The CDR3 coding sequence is TGTGCCAGCAGCGTGAAACAGGGGGCGAGCTACACCTTC.

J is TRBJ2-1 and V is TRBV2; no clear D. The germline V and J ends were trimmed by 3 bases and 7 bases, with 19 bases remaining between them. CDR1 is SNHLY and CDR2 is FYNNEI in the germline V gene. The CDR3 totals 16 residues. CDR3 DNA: TGTGCCAGCAGTGACCTGGCACCCGCCGATTGGAATGAGCAGTTCTTC. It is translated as CASSDLAPADWNEQFF.

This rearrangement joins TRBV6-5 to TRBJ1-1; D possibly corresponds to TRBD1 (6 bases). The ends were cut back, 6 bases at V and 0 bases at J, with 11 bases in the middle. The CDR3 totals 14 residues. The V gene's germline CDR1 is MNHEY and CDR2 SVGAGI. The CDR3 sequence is CASRSQGMNTEAFF. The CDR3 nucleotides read TGTGCCAGCAGAAGTCAGGGGATGAACACTGAAGCTTTCTTT.

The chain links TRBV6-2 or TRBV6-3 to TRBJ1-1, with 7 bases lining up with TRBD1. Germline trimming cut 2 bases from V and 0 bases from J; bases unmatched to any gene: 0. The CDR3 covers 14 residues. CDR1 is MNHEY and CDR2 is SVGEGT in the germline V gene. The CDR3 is CASSYGTVNTEAFF. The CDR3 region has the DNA TGTGCCAGCAGTTACGGGACAGTGAACACTGAAGCTTTCTTT.

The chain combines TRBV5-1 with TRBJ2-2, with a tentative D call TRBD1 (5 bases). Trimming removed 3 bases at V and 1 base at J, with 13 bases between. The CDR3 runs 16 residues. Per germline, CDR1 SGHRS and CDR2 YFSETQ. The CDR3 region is CASSWTETVNTGELFF. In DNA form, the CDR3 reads TGCGCCAGCAGCTGGACCGAGACAGTGAACACCGGGGAGCTGTTTTTT.

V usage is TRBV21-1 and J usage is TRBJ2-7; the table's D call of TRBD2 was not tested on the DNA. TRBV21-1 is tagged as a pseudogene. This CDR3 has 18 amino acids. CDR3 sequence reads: CASSKTRSPGLARDEQYF. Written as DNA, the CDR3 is TGTGCCAGCAGCAAAACCCGATCTCCGGGACTAGCTCGCGACGAGCAGTACTTC.

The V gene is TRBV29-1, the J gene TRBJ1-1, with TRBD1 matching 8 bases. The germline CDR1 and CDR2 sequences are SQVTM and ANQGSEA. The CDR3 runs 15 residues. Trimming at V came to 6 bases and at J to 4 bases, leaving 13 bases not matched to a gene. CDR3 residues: CSVAPGQVGGTEAFF. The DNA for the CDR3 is TGCAGCGTAGCTCCGGGACAGGTGGGGGGCACTGAAGCTTTCTTT.

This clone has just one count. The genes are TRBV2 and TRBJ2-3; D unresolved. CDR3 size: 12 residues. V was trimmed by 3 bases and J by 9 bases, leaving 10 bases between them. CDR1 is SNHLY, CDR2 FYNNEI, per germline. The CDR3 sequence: CASSDPGPTQYF. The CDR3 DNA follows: TGTGCCAGCAGTGATCCGGGTCCCACGCAGTATTTT.

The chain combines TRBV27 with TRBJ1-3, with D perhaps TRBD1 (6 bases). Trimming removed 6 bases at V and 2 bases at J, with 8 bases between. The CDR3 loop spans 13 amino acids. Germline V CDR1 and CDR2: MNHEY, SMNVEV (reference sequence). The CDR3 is CASRRTAGNTIYF. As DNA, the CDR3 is TGTGCCAGCAGACGGACAGCTGGAAACACCATATATTTT.

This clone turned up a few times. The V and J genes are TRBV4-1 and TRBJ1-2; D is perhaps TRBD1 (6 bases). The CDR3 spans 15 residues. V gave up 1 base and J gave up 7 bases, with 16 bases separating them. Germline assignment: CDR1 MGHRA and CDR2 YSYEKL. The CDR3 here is CASSQALGGPSGYTF. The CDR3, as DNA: TGCGCCAGCAGCCAAGCCCTCGGGGGGCCCTCTGGCTACACCTTC.

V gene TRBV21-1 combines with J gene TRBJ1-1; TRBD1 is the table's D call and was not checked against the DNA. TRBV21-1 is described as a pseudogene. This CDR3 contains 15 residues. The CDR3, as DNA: TGTGCCAGCAGCAAGGGGACAGGGATGAACACTGAAGCTTTCTTT. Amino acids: CASSKGTGMNTEAFF.

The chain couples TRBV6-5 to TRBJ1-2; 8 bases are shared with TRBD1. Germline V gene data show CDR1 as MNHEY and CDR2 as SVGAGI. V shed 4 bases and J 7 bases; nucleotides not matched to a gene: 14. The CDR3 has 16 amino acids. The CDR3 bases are TGTGCCAGCAGTTCAGAGGACAGGGCAACATCGCGTGGCTACACCTTC. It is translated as CASSSEDRATSRGYTF.

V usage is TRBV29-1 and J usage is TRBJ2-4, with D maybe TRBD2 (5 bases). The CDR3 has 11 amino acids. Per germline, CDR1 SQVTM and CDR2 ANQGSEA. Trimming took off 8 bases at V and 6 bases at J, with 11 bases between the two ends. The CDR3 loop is CSYLGRNIQYF. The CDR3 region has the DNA TGCAGCTACCTTGGGAGAAACATTCAGTACTTC.

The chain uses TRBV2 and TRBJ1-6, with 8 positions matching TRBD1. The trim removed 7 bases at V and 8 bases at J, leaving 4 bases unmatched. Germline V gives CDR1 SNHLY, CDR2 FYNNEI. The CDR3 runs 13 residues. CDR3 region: CASKGQVYSPLHF. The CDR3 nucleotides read TGTGCCAGCAAGGGACAGGTTTATTCACCCCTCCACTTT.